Listed below are T cell receptor beta chains from one sample, sequenced in a study of regulatory T cells in long-lasting Graves disease. Via MiXCR, TCRdb re-called the multiplex PCR reads, giving one row per CDR3 protein. The data hold about 660,000 distinct CDR3 sequences, with around 30% observed a single time. This sample comprised peripheral blood mononuclear cells (PBMCs), obtained when the disease was refractory, from a patient treated with antithyroid drugs. The source of these receptors is a female donor with Graves disease. CDR3s include the opening cysteine and the closing phenylalanine or tryptophan. D genes are given only for firm matches. Some rows mark clone size as missing; the rest say once, few, many or name a class of expanded clone.

CDR3aa	CDR3nt	v_gene	j_gene	abundance	d_gene
CATSRGTGYGYTF	TGTGCCACCAGCAGGGGGACGGGCTATGGCTACACCTTC	TRBV15	TRBJ1-2	many	.
CASSLNFDPGPAHTF	TGTGCCAGCAGTTTAAATTTCGATCCAGGCCCCGCCCACACCTTC	TRBV28	TRBJ1-2	many	.
CASSPMFQTNYGYTF	TGTGCCAGCAGCCCCATGTTTCAAACTAACTATGGCTACACCTTC	TRBV7-9	TRBJ1-2	.	.
CASSLQGASSSGNTIYF	TGTGCCAGCAGTCTGCAGGGGGCGTCTAGCTCTGGAAACACCATATATTTT	TRBV2	TRBJ1-3	few	TRBD1
CASRGLGSMNTEAFF	TGTGCCAGCAGGGGACTCGGGTCCATGAACACTGAAGCTTTCTTT	TRBV12-3/TRBV12-4	TRBJ1-1	many	.
CAWSAGQGYEQYF	TGTGCCTGGAGCGCGGGACAGGGCTACGAGCAGTACTTC	TRBV30	TRBJ2-7	.	TRBD1
CATRQVGYSNQPQHF	TGTGCCACCCGTCAAGTCGGCTATAGCAATCAGCCCCAGCATTTT	TRBV27	TRBJ1-5	.	.
CASSESPTSNYGYTF	TGTGCCAGCAGTGAATCCCCGACTTCTAACTATGGCTACACCTTC	TRBV25-1	TRBJ1-2	.	.
CASRLAGNTDTQYF	TGTGCCAGCAGGCTAGCGGGAAACACAGATACGCAGTATTTT	TRBV7-9	TRBJ2-3	.	TRBD2
CSARMTGIYGYTF	TGCAGCGCTAGAATGACGGGAATCTATGGCTACACCTTC	TRBV29-1	TRBJ1-2	few	.
CASSLSGKAEKLFF	TGCGCCAGCAGCTTATCAGGGAAGGCCGAAAAACTGTTTTTT	TRBV5-1	TRBJ1-4	.	.
CASTPGDSFTEAFF	TGTGCCAGTACCCCAGGGGACTCCTTCACTGAAGCTTTCTTT	TRBV19	TRBJ1-1	.	.
CASQQRSTSTDTQYF	TGTGCCAGCCAGCAACGGTCCACTAGCACAGATACGCAGTATTTT	TRBV6-1	TRBJ2-3	.	.
CSASRTAGRNQPQHF	TGCAGTGCTAGTAGAACCGCGGGGCGCAATCAGCCCCAGCATTTT	TRBV20-1	TRBJ1-5	few	.
CASSLGPGMVEQYF	TGCGCCAGCAGCTTGGGTCCGGGGATGGTCGAGCAGTACTTC	TRBV5-1	TRBJ2-7	few	.
CASSLAPGFDRNTIYF	TGTGCCAGCAGCTTAGCTCCGGGATTCGATAGAAACACCATATATTTT	TRBV11-2	TRBJ1-3	.	.
CASSYRRRDTTYEQYF	TGTGCCAGCAGTTATAGGCGACGGGACACTACCTACGAGCAGTACTTC	TRBV2	TRBJ2-7	.	.
CASSGTGTSYGYTF	TGTGCCAGCAGCGGGACAGGGACATCTTATGGCTACACCTTC	TRBV12-3/TRBV12-4	TRBJ1-2	many	TRBD1
CASSLASGTEAFF	TGCGCCAGCAGCTTGGCCTCGGGCACTGAAGCTTTCTTT	TRBV5-1	TRBJ1-1	.	.
CSVEGQDYGYTF	TGCAGCGTTGAGGGTCAGGACTATGGCTACACCTTC	TRBV29-1	TRBJ1-2	many	.
CSVGKGTSEETGYTF	TGCAGCGTTGGAAAAGGGACCTCGGAGGAGACTGGCTACACCTTC	TRBV29-1	TRBJ1-2	.	.
CASRTSGSGGYTF	TGTGCCAGCAGGACCTCAGGGTCCGGGGGCTACACCTTC	TRBV28	TRBJ1-2	many	.
CASSMNRGYQPQHF	TGTGCCAGTAGTATGAATAGGGGATATCAGCCCCAGCATTTT	TRBV19	TRBJ1-5	few	.
CSALQGRQPQHF	TGCAGTGCTTTACAGGGGAGGCAGCCCCAGCATTTT	TRBV20-1	TRBJ1-5	.	TRBD1
CASRESGLGNEQFF	TGCGCCAGCAGGGAGAGCGGGCTCGGGAATGAGCAGTTCTTC	TRBV5-1	TRBJ2-1	few	.
CASGTGTYGYTF	TGTGCCAGCGGGACAGGGACCTATGGCTACACCTTC	TRBV28	TRBJ1-2	many	TRBD1
CASSIKQVNQPQHF	TGTGCCAGTAGTATAAAACAGGTCAATCAGCCCCAGCATTTT	TRBV19	TRBJ1-5	.	.
CASSLAGDLNTEAFF	TGTGCCAGCAGCTTAGCGGGAGACTTGAACACTGAAGCTTTCTTT	TRBV11-2	TRBJ1-1	many	.
CASTLAQGNTEAFF	TGTGCCAGCACCCTAGCCCAGGGCAACACTGAAGCTTTCTTT	TRBV12-3/TRBV12-4	TRBJ1-1	.	.
CASSLMAGGYQPQHF	TGTGCCAGCAGTTTAATGGCGGGGGGTTATCAGCCCCAGCATTTT	TRBV12-3/TRBV12-4	TRBJ1-5	.	.
CASTPGGRVTEAFF	TGTGCCAGTACCCCAGGGGGCCGGGTAACTGAAGCTTTCTTT	TRBV19	TRBJ1-1	.	TRBD1
CASSVAGGSEPQHF	TGTGCCAGCAGCGTAGCTGGGGGATCGGAGCCCCAGCATTTT	TRBV9	TRBJ1-5	.	.
CASSLGRDSGYTF	TGTGCCAGCAGCTTGGGCAGGGATAGTGGCTACACCTTC	TRBV7-9	TRBJ1-2	.	.
CASSLLHSTYEQYF	TGCGCCAGCAGCTTGTTGCACTCTACCTACGAGCAGTACTTC	TRBV5-1	TRBJ2-7	few	.
CASSHDRYYEQYF	TGCGCCAGCAGTCATGACAGGTACTACGAGCAGTACTTC	TRBV5-1	TRBJ2-7	.	.
CASSNAGTYGYTF	TGTGCCAGCAGTAATGCCGGGACGTATGGCTACACCTTC	TRBV6-1	TRBJ1-2	.	.
CSVEGGSDTQYF	TGCAGCGTTGAAGGCGGATCAGATACGCAGTATTTT	TRBV29-1	TRBJ2-3	.	.